The 16 T cell receptor beta chains below come from one sample, sequenced in a study of blood T cell repertoires in COVID-19 (dated by TCRdb to about 2020). Libraries were prepared through the immunoSEQ multiplex PCR assay. TCRdb obtained this table from immuneACCESS and retained in-frame rearrangements with V and J assigned. These tables miss some clones; where compared with another copy, unresolved V genes account for less than half of the shortfall, and the remainder is unexplained. The sample table lists around 150,000 clones, just over 90% of them with a count of one. The top ten clonotypes cover roughly 2% of the sample. Specimen: peripheral blood. These TCRs come from an older woman with COVID-19, enrolled during active disease.

The V gene is TRBV18, the J gene TRBJ1-3; maybe TRBD1 (5 bases). Trimming took 1 base from V and 2 from J, leaving 12 bases between them. Germline CDR1 is KGHSH and CDR2 is LQKENI. The CDR3 covers 16 residues. Written as DNA, the CDR3 is TGTGCCAGCTCACCACGGACATACGAACCTGGAAACACCATATATTTT. This gives the protein CASSPRTYEPGNTIYF.

V is TRBV18 and J is TRBJ1-2; perhaps TRBD1 as D (5 bases). Germline assignment: CDR1 KGHSH and CDR2 LQKENI. V was pared by 5 bases and J by 2 bases, with 15 bases between. The length of the CDR3 is 15 residues. CDR3 sequence (DNA): TGTGCCAGCTCAAGGGGTGACAGCCCAAACTATGGCTACACCTTC. This codes for CASSRGDSPNYGYTF.

The rearrangement uses TRBV19 and TRBJ1-6, with a tentative D call TRBD1 (6 bases). The CDR3 extends over 15 amino acids. The V gene lost 3 bases and the J gene lost 5 bases, with 11 bases spanning the gap. From germline, CDR1 is LNHDA and CDR2 SQIVND (reference sequence). The CDR3 loop reads CASSIRGMNNSPLHF. CDR3 nucleotides: TGTGCCAGTAGTATCAGGGGAATGAATAATTCACCCCTCCACTTT.

The gene calls are TRBV19 and TRBJ1-2, with D possibly TRBD1 on 5 matching bases. Trimming shortened V by 6 bases and J by 4 bases, and 21 bases separated the two germline ends. Per germline, CDR1 LNHDA and CDR2 SQIVND (reference sequence). The CDR3 covers 16 residues. CDR3 nucleotides: TGTGCCAGTAGCCAAGGCAGATCAGGGTTTTCCTATGGCTACACCTTC. This codes for CASSQGRSGFSYGYTF.

The gene calls are TRBV7-2 and TRBJ1-6, with D possibly TRBD1 on 5 matching bases. Trimming shortened V by 1 base and J by 2 bases, and 15 bases separated the two germline ends. Germline V gives CDR1 SGHTA, CDR2 FQGNSA. CDR3 length: 18 amino acids. The CDR3 coding sequence is TGTGCCAGCAGCTTAGGGCAGGGCGAACTGCCCTATAATTCACCCCTCCACTTT. Its translation is CASSLGQGELPYNSPLHF.

The sample holds a few counts of this clone. This chain connects TRBV6-2 or TRBV6-3 to TRBJ1-2; 7 bases are a match to TRBD1. Germline V CDR1 and CDR2: MNHEY, SVGEGT. Trimming took 2 bases from V and 6 from J; bases not matched to a gene: 9. The CDR3 is 15 residues long. For the CDR3, the DNA is TGTGCCAGCAGTTACAGGAGGGGGCCGTTGGATGGCTACACCTTC. This codes for CASSYRRGPLDGYTF.

This clone was seen only once. The chain has TRBV5-1 and TRBJ1-5; a weak D match, TRBD1 (5 bases). Germline V gives CDR1 SGHRS, CDR2 YFSETQ. V was clipped by 2 bases and J by 0 bases, with 9 bases between them. CDR3 size: 15 residues. The CDR3 region has the DNA TGCGCCAGCAGCTTAGGGGTTGATAGCAATCAGCCCCAGCATTTT. It encodes CASSLGVDSNQPQHF.

Here the CDR3 DNA reads TGTGCCAGCTCACCTATAATCCCCCAGACAGGGGGCTACTCTGGAAACACCATATATTTT. It translates to CASSPIIPQTGGYSGNTIYF. The gene calls are TRBV18 and TRBJ1-3; TRBD1 matches at 10 bases. There are 20 residues in the CDR3. V shed 3 bases and J 0 bases; nucleotides not matched to a gene: 14. Germline assignment: CDR1 KGHSH and CDR2 LQKENI.

The rearrangement uses TRBV6-6 and TRBJ1-4, with a weak D call TRBD1 (5 bases). V lost 6 bases and J 5 bases, leaving 16 bases between the germline ends. The CDR3 is 15 amino acids. Germline assignment: CDR1 MNHNY and CDR2 SVGAGI (reference sequence). The CDR3 region is CASRPPKGSNEKLFF. Written as DNA, the CDR3 is TGTGCCAGCAGACCTCCTAAGGGGTCCAATGAAAAACTGTTTTTT.

J is TRBJ2-3 and V is TRBV30, with 9 positions matching TRBD1. CDR1 is GTSNPN, CDR2 SVGIG, per germline (reference sequence). This CDR3 has 14 residues. V shed 2 bases, J shed 3 bases, and the junction held 3 bases outside the gene matches. CDR3 loop: CAWSRGQGTDTQYF. The CDR3 coding sequence is TGTGCCTGGAGTCGCGGACAGGGGACAGATACGCAGTATTTT.

The rearrangement links TRBV6-5 to TRBJ1-6, with D maybe TRBD1 (5 bases). Germline lookup yields CDR1 MNHEY and CDR2 SVGAGI. The V end lost 2 bases, the J end lost 10 bases, and 12 bases lay between the germline ends. This CDR3 comprises 14 residues. This CDR3 is CASSYRGLGSPLHF. The CDR3 DNA is TGTGCCAGCAGTTACAGGGGTTTAGGATCACCCCTCCACTTT.

The rearrangement joins TRBV2 to TRBJ2-3; D might be TRBD2 (6 bases). There are 17 residues in the CDR3. The germline CDR1 and CDR2 sequences are SNHLY and FYNNEI. Between the trimmed V and J ends, which lost 2 bases and 0 bases, there was a span of 15 bases. In DNA, the CDR3 is TGTGCCAGCAGTGAATATGTGGGCGGGGCTAGCACAGATACGCAGTATTTT. Amino acid sequence: CASSEYVGGASTDTQYF.

The chain carries TRBV6-1 and TRBJ1-1, with a weak D call TRBD1 (5 bases). V was clipped by 2 bases and J by 13 bases, with 23 bases between them. The CDR3 loop spans 15 amino acids. Germline V lookup: CDR1 MNHNS, CDR2 SASEGT. The CDR3 protein is CASSETATGRYYIFF. CDR3 in DNA: TGTGCCAGCAGTGAAACCGCTACAGGCCGATATTATATTTTCTTT.

This chain uses TRBV29-1 with TRBJ1-1; D unresolved. CDR3 length: 15 residues. Trimming cost V 1 base and J 1 base, with 13 bases left between them. Germline loops: CDR1 SQVTM, CDR2 ANQGSEA. The CDR3 DNA sequence: TGCAGCGTTGAAGGCCAACATTTACCGAACACTGAAGCTTTCTTT. Its translation: CSVEGQHLPNTEAFF.

The rearrangement joins TRBV6-5 to TRBJ1-3, with D unresolved. The ends were cut back, 5 bases at V and 4 bases at J, with 9 bases in the middle. CDR1 and CDR2 from the germline V gene are MNHEY and SVGAGI. The CDR3 runs to 13 residues. Here the CDR3 reads CASSRTTGNTIYF. CDR3 bases: TGTGCCAGCAGTAGGACTACGGGAAACACCATATATTTT.

The rearrangement joins TRBV19 to TRBJ2-5; the match to TRBD2 covers 10 bases. Germline-derived CDR1 and CDR2 are LNHDA and SQIVND (reference sequence). With V trimmed by 4 bases and J by 5 bases, 10 bases remained unmatched. This CDR3 spans 16 amino acids. CDR3 sequence: CASSRSPGLAMETQYF. As DNA, the CDR3 is TGTGCCAGTAGTAGATCACCGGGACTAGCGATGGAGACCCAGTACTTC.